This T cell receptor beta chain was sequenced for a study of shared clonotypes between healthy human individuals. CD8 cells classed as naive were CD45RO-negative and positively selected for CCR7, excluding terminally differentiated effector memory CD45RA+ cells. Study donors comprised healthy, HIV-negative adults devoid of recent acute infection or vaccination. Profiling relied on immunoSEQ multiplex PCR, and the TCRdb table lists in-frame clones only, not all of them. The sample lists 550,000 to 650,000 clones; approximately 96% were seen once. This CDR3 is built from 14 residues. V lost 0 bases to trimming and J lost 5 bases, with 8 bases between them. Germline assignment: CDR1 MGHRA and CDR2 YSYEKL. Whole-study results and caveats: With few donors, the genetic and exposure-history diversity represented was limited.

Worth noting for this clone: Its antigen is currently unknown.

The J gene is TRBJ2-4, the V gene TRBV4-1; D perhaps matches TRBD2 (6 bases). The specimen sequenced was naive CD8+ T cells sorted from blood. The sequence derives from a woman aged 25-40 years in good health. CDR3 sequence reads: CASSQESGENIQYF. The CDR3 region has the DNA TGCGCCAGCAGCCAAGAATCGGGAGAAAACATTCAGTACTTC.